This TCR beta chain was found in a study of blood T cell repertoires in COVID-19. Background on the study: Collection of acute and convalescent COVID-19 samples took place in the United States, Italy and Spain. T cells, B-cell-depleted T cells, or PBMCs supplied cDNA or gDNA.

Per the study methods: Amplification from reference gene primers served as the basis for estimated nucleated cell counts. Produced via immunoSEQ multiplex PCR; TCRdb's table is partial and in-frame only. V and J calls and clone size are those listed in that table; D and trimming were worked out from the DNA. The sample contains more than 15,000 clones, approximately 78% of which appear only once. This CDR3 is 16 amino acids long. CDR1 is KGHSH and CDR2 is LQKENI in the germline V gene. After removal of 3 bases from V and 5 bases from J, the junction contained 7 bases not matched to a gene. The source material was peripheral blood. This sequence originates from a man aged 55 to 70 with active or convalescent COVID-19. The J gene is TRBJ1-4, the V gene TRBV18; TRBD1 matches 9 bases. The CDR3 DNA reads TGTGCCAGCTCACCTGAAGGACAGGGGCCCAATGAAAAACTGTTTTTT. This encodes CASSPEGQGPNEKLFF.